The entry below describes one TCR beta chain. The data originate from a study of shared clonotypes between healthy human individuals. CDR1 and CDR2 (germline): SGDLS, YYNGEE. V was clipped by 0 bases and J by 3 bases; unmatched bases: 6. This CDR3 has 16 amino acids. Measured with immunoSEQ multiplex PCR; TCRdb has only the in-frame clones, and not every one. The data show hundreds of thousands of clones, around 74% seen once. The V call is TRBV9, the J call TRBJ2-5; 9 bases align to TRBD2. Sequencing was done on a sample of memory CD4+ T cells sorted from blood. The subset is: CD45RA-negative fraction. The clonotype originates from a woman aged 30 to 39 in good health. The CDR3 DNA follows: TGTGCCAGCAGCGTAGGGCTAGCGGGATTCAAAGAGACCCAGTACTTC. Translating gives CASSVGLAGFKETQYF.